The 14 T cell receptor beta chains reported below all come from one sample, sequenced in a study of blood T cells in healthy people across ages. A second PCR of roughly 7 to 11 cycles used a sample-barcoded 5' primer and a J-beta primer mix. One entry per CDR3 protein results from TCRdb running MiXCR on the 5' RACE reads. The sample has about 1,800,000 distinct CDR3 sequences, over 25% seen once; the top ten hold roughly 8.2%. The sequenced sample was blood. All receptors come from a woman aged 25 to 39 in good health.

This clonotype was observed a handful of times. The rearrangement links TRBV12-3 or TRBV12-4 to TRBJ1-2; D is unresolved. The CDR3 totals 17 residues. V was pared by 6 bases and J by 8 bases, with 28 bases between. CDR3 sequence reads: CASSSTYTLQWPGGYTF. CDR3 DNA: TGTGCCAGCAGCTCCACCTACACCCTACAGTGGCCTGGCGGCTACACCTTC.

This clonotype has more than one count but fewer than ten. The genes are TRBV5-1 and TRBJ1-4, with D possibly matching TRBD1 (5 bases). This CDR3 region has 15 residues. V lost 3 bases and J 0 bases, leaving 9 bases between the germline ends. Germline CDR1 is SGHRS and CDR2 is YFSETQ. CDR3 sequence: CASSSDSATNEKLFF. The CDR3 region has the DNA TGCGCCAGCAGCTCAGACAGCGCAACTAATGAAAAACTGTTTTTT.

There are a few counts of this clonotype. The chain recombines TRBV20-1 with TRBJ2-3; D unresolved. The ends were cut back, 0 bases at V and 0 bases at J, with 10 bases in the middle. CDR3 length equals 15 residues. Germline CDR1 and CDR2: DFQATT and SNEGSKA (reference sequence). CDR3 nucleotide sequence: TGCAGTGCTAGAGACGTCGCGAGAAGCACAGATACGCAGTATTTT. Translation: CSARDVARSTDTQYF.

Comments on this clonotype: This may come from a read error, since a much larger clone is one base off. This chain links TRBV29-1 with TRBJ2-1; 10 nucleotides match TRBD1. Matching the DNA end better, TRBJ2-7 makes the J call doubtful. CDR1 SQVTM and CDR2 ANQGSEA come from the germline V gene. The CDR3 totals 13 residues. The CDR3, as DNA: TGCAGCGTGCAGGGACAGGGGTACAATGAGCAGTACTTC. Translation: CSVQGQGYNEQYF.

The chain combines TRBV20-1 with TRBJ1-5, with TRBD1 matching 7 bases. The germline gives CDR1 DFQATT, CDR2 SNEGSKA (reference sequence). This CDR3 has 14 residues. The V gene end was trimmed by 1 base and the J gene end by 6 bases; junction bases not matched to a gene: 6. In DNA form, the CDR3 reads TGCAGTGCTAGAGTGGGGACAGTCGGTCAGCCCCAGCATTTT. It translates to CSARVGTVGQPQHF.

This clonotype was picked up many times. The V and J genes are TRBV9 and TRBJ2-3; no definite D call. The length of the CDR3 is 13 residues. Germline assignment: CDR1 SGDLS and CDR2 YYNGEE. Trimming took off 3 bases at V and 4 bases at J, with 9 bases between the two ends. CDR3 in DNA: TGTGCCAGCAGCGCCCTGTCCCCAGATACGCAGTATTTT. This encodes CASSALSPDTQYF.

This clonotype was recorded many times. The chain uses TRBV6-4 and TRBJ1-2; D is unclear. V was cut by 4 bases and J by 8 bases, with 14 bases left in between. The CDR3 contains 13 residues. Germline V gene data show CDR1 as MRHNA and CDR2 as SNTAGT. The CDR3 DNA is TGTGCCAGCAGTGCCCACGAAATGGCAGGCTACACCTTC. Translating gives CASSAHEMAGYTF.

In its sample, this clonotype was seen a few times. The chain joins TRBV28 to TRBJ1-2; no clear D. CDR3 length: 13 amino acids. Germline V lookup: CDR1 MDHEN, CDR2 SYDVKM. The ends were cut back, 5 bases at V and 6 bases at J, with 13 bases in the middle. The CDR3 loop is CASSQTQNNGYTF. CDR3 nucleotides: TGTGCCAGCAGTCAAACCCAGAATAATGGCTACACCTTC.

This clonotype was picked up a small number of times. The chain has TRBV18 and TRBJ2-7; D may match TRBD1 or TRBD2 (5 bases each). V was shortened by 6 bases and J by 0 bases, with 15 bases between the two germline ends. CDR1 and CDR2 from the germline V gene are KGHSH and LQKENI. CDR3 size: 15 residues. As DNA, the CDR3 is TGTGCCAGCTCTATGGGGGTCCCGGGCTCCTACGAGCAGTACTTC. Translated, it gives CASSMGVPGSYEQYF.

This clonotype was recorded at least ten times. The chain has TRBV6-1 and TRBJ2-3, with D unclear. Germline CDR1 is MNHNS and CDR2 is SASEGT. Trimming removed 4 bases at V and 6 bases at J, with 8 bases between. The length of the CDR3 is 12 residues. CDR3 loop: CASSGNPDTQYF. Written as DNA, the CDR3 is TGTGCCAGCAGTGGGAATCCGGATACGCAGTATTTT.

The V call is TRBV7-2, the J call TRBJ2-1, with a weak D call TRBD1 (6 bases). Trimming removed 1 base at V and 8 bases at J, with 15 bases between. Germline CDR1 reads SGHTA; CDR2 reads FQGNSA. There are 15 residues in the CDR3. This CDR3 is CASSLGRTGRDEQFF. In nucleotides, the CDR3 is TGTGCCAGCAGCTTAGGGAGAACAGGGAGAGATGAGCAGTTCTTC.

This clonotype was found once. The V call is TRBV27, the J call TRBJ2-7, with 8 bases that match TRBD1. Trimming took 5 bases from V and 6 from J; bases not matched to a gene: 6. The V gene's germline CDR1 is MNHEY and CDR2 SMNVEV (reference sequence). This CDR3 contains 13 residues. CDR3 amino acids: CASSRTGSPEQYF. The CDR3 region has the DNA TGTGCCAGCAGTCGGACAGGGAGCCCCGAGCAGTACTTC.

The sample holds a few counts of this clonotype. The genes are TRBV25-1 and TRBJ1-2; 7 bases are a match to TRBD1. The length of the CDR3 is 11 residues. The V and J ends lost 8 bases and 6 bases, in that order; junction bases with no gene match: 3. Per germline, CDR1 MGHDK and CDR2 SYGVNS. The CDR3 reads CASGQVHGYTF. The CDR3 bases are TGTGCCAGCGGACAGGTTCATGGCTACACCTTC.

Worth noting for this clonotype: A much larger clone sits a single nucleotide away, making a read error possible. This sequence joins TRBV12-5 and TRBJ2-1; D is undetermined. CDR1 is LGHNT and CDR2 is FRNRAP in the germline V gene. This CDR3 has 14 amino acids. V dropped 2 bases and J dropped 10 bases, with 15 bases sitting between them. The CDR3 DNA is TGTGCTAGTGGTTTGAGTCGAGGATCCCACGAGCAGTTCTTC. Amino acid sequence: CASGLSRGSHEQFF.